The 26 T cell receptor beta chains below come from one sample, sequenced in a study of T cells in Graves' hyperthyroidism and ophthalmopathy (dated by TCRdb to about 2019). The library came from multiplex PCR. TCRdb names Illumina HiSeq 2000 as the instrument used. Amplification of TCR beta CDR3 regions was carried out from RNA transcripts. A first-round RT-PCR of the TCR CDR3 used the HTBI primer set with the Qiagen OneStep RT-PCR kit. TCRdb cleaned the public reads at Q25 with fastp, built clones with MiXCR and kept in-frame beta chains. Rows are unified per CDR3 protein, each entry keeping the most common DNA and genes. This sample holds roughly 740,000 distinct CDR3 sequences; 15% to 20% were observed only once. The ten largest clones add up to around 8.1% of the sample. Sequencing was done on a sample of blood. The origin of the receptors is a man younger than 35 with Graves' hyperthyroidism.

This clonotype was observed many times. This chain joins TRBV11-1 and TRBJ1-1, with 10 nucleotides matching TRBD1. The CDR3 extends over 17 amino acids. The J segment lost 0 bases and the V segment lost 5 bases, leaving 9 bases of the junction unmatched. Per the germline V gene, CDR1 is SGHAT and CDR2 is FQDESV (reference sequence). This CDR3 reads CASSLRQGAAVNTEAFF. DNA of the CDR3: TGTGCCAGCAGCCTCCGACAGGGGGCCGCGGTGAACACTGAAGCTTTCTTT.

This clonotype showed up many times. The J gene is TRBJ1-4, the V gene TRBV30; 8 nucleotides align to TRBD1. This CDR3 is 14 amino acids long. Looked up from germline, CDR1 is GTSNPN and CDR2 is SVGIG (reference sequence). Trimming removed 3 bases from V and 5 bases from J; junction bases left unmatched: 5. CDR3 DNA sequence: TGTGCCTGGAGGACGGACAGGGTGAATGAAAAACTGTTTTTT. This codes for CAWRTDRVNEKLFF. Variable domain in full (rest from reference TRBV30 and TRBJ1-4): SQTIHQWPATLVQPVGSPLSLECTVEGTSNPNLYWYRQAAGRGLQLLFYSVGIGQISSEVPQNLSASRPQDRQFILSSKKLLLSDSGFYLCAWRTDRVNEKLFFGSGTQLSVL.

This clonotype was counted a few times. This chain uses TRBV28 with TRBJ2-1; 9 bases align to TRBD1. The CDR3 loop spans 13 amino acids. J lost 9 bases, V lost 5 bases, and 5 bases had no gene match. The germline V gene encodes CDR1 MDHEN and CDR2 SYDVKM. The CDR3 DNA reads TGTGCCAGCAGTACCACAGGGGGCGTTGAGCAGTTCTTC. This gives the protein CASSTTGGVEQFF.

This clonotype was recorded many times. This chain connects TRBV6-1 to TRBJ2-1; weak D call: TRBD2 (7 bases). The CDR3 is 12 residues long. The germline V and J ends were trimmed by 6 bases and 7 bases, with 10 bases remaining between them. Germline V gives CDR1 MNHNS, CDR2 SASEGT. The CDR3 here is CASRKGGNEQFF. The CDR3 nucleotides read TGTGCCAGCAGGAAGGGGGGGAATGAGCAGTTCTTC.

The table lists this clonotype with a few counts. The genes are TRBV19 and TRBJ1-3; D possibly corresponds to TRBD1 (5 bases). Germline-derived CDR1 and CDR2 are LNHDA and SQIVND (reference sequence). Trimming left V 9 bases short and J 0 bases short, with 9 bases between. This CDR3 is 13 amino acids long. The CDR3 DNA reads TGTGCCAGCCGACAGTACTCTGGAAACACCATATATTTT. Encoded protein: CASRQYSGNTIYF.

The CDR3 bases are TGTGCCAGCAGATCTGTTCCTAGCGGGACCAATGAGCAGTTCTTC. Its protein is CASRSVPSGTNEQFF. The chain has TRBV5-6 and TRBJ2-1; 9 bases fit TRBD2. Germline lookup yields CDR1 SGHDT and CDR2 YYEEEE. This CDR3 comprises 15 residues. Trimming removed 5 bases from V and 6 bases from J; junction bases left unmatched: 9.

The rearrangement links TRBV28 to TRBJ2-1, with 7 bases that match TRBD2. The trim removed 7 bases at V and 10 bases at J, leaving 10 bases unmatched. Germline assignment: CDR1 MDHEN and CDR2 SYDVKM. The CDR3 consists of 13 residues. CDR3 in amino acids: CASTSGPPWEQFF. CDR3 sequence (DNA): TGTGCCAGCACTAGCGGTCCCCCCTGGGAGCAGTTCTTC.

CDR3 nucleotide sequence: TGTGCCAGCAGGCCCGGAGTTCTCAACGAGCAGTACTTC. Protein sequence: CASRPGVLNEQYF. The V gene is TRBV25-1, the J gene TRBJ2-7, with D uncertain. This CDR3 spans 13 amino acids. Trimming stripped 6 bases from V and 5 bases from J, with 14 bases between. Germline CDR1 is MGHDK and CDR2 is SYGVNS.

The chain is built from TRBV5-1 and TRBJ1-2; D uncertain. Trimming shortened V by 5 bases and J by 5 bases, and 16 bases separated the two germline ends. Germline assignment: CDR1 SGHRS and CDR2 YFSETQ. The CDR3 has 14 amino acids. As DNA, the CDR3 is TGCGCCAGCAGAGGGTCGATGATGACTTATGGCTACACCTTC. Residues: CASRGSMMTYGYTF.

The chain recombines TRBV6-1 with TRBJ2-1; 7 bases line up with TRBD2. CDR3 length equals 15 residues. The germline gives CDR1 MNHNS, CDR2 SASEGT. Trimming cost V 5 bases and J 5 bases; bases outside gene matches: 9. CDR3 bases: TGTGCCAGCAGTCCCCATGCGGGAGAGAACAATGAGCAGTTCTTC. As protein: CASSPHAGENNEQFF.

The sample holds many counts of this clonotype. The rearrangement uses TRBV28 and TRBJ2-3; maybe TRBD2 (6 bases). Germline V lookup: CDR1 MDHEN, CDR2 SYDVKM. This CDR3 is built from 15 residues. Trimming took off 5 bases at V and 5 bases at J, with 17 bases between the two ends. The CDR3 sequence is CASSLQLALLDTQYF. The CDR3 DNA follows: TGTGCCAGCAGTCTTCAACTAGCCCTCTTAGATACGCAGTATTTT.

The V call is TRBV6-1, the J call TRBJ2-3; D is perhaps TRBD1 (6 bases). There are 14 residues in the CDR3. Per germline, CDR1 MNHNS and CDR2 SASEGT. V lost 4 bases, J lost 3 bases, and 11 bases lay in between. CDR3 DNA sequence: TGTGCCAGCAGTGCGACAGGCGGGACAGATACGCAGTATTTT. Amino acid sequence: CASSATGGTDTQYF.

CDR3 in amino acids: CASRRTGDGGGYTF. The CDR3 nucleotides are TGTGCCAGCAGGCGGACAGGGGATGGCGGCGGCTACACCTTC. The chain joins TRBV6-1 to TRBJ1-2, with TRBD1 identical over 9 bases. CDR1 is MNHNS and CDR2 is SASEGT in the germline V gene. The CDR3 extends over 14 amino acids. The trim removed 6 bases at V and 8 bases at J, leaving 10 bases unmatched.

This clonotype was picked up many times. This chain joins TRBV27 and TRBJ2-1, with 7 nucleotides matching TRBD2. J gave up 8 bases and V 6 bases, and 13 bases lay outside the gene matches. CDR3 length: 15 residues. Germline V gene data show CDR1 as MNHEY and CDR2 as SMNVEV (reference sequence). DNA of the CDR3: TGTGCCAGCAGGGCTAGCGGACTGTATTTTGATGAGCAGTTCTTC. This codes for CASRASGLYFDEQFF.

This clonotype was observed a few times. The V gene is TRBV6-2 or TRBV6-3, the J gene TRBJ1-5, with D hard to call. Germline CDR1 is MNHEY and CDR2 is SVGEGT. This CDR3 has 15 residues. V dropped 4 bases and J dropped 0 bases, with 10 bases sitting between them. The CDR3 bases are TGTGCCAGCAGTTCCGGGGATTATAGCAATCAGCCCCAGCATTTT. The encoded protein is CASSSGDYSNQPQHF.

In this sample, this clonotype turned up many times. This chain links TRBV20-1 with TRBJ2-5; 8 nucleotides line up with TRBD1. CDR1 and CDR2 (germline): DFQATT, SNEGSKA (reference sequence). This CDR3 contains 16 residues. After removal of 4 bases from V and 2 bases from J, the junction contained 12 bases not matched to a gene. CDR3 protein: CSAKETGAATQETQYF. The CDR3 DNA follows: TGCAGTGCTAAAGAGACAGGGGCAGCAACTCAAGAGACCCAGTACTTC.

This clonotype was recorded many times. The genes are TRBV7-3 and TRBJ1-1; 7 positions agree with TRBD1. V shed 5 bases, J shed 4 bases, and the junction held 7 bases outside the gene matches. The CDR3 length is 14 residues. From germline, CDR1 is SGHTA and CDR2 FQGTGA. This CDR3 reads CASSPGTVGTEAFF. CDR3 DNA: TGTGCCAGCAGCCCCGGGACAGTGGGCACTGAAGCTTTCTTT. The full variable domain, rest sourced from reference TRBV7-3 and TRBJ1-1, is GAGVSQTPSNKVTEKGKYVELRCDPISGHTALYWYRQSLGQGPEFLIYFQGTGAADDSGLPNDRFFAVRPEGSVSTLKIQRTERGDSAVYLCASSPGTVGTEAFFGQGTRLTVV.

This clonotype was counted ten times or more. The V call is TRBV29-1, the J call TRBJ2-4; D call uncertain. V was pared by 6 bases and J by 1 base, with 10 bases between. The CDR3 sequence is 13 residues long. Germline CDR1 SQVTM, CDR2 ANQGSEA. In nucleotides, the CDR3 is TGCAGCGTCCTCCCGGAGGCCAAAAACATTCAGTACTTC. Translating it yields CSVLPEAKNIQYF.

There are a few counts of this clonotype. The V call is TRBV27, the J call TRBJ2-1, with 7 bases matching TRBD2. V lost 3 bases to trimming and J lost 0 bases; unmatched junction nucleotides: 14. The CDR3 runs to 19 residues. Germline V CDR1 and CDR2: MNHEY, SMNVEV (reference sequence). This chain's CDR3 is CASSFHPPPSGTSYNEQFF. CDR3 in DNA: TGTGCCAGCAGTTTTCATCCACCACCTAGCGGAACCTCCTACAATGAGCAGTTCTTC.

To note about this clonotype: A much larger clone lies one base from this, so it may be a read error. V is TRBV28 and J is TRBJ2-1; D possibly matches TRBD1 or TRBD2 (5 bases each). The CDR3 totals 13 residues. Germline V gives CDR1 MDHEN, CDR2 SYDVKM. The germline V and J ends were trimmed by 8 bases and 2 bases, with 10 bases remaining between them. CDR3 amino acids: CASGTLAYNEQFF. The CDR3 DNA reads TGTGCCAGCGGGACCCTCGCCTACAATGAGCAGTTCTTC. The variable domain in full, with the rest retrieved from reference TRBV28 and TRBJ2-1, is DVKVTQSSRYLVKRTGEKVFLECVQDMDHENMFWYRQDPGLGLRLIYFSYDVKMKEKGDIPEGYSVSREKKERFSLILESASTNQTSMYLCASGTLAYNEQFFGPGTRLTVL.

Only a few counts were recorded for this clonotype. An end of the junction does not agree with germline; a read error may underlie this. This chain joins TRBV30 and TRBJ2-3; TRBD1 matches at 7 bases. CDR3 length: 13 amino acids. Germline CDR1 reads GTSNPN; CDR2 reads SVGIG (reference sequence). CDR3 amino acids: CAWNRDSQDAQYF. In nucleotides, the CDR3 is TGTGCCTGGAACCGGGACAGCCAAGATGCGCAGTATTTT.

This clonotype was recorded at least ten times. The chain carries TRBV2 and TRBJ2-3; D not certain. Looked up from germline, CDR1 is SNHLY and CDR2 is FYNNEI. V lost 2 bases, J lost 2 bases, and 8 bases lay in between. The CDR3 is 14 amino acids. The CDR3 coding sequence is TGTGCCAGCAGTGAACCAGGATTCACAGATACGCAGTATTTT. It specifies CASSEPGFTDTQYF.

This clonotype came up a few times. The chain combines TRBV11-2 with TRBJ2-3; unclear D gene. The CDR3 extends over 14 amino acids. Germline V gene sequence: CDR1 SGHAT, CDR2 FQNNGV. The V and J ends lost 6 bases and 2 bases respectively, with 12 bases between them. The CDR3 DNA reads TGTGCCAGCAGTTTAAATTTGCACACAGATACGCAGTATTTT. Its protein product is CASSLNLHTDTQYF.

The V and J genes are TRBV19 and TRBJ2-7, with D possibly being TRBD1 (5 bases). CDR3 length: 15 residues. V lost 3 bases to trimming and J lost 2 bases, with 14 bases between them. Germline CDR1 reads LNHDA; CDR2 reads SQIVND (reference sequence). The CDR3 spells CASSMGRSPTYEQYF. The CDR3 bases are TGTGCCAGTAGTATGGGGCGGAGCCCGACCTACGAGCAGTACTTC. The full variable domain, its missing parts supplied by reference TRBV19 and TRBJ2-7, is DGGITQSPKYLFRKEGQNVTLSCEQNLNHDAMYWYRQDPGQGLRLIYYSQIVNDFQKGDIAEGYSVSREKKESFPLTVTSAQKNPTAFYLCASSMGRSPTYEQYFGPGTRLTVT.

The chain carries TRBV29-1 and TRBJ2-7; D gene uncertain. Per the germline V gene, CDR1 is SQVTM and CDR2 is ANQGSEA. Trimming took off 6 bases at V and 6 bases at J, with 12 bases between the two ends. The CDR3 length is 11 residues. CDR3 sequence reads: CSVSKGPEQYF. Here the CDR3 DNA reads TGCAGCGTCAGCAAAGGCCCCGAGCAGTACTTC.

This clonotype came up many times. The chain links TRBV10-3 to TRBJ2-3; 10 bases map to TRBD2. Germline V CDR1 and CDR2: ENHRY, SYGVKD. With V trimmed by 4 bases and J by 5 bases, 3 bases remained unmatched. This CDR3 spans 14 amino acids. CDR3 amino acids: CAISASSGRDTQYF. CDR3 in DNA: TGTGCCATCAGTGCGTCTAGCGGGAGAGATACGCAGTATTTT.